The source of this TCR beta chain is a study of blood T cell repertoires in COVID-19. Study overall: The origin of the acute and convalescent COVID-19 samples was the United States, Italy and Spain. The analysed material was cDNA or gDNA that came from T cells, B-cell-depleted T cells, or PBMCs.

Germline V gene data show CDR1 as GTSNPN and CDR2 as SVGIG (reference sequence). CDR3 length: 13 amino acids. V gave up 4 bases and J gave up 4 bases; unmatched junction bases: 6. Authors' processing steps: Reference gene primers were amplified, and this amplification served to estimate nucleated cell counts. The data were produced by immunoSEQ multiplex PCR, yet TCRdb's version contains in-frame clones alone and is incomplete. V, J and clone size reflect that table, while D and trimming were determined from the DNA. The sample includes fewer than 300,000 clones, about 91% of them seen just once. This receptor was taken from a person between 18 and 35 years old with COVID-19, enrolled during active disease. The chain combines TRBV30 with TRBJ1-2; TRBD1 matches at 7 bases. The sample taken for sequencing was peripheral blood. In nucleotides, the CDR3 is TGTGCCTGGACAGGGGGATCGGGCTATGGCTACACCTTC. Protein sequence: CAWTGGSGYGYTF.